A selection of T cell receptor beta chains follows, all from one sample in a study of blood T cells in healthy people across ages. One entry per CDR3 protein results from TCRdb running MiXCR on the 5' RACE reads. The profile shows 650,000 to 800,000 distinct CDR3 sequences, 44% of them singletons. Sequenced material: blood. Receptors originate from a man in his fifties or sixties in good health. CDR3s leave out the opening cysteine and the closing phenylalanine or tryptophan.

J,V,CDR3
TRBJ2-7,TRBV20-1,SAQGQGRYEQY
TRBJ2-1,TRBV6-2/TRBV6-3,ASSLTSGLSSYNEQF
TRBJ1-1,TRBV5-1,ASSFHGQGGTEAF
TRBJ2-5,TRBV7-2,ASSLRLAGYQETQY
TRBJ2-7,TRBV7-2,ASSLGWQNEQY
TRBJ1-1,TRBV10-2,ASSVSPGQGTEAF
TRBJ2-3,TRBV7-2,ASSSGLAGYTDTQY
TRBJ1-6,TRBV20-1,SARQTGSSPLH
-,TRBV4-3,ASSSRAGGSYNEQY
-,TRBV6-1,ASSESPGQGDYEQY
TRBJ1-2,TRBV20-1,SAGTGTEYGHT
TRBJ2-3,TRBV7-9,ASSLERTSGTDTQY
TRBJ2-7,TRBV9,ASSAGTGGYAYEQY
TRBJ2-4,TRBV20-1,SARDTTSLAKNIQY
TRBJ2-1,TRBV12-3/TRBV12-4,ASSGQRYNEQF
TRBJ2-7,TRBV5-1,ASSLISSGGPITYEQY
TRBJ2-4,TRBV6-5,ASSMGQGANIQY
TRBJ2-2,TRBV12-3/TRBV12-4,ASSLQIRTGELF
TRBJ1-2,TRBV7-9,ASSFTGGENNYGYT
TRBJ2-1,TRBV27,ASSLERGSPYNEQF
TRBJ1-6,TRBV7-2,ASNRDRAYNSPLH
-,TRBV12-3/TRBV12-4,ASSFDRAEQY
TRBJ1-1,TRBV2,ASSVDRAGYMNTEAF
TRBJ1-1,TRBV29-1,SVERSRGDTEAF
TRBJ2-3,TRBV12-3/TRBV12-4,ASRDRGTDTQY
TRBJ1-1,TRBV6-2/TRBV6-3,ASRDRGGLFEAF
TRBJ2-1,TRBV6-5,ASSGLGGGDNEQF
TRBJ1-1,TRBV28,ASSLRTEAF
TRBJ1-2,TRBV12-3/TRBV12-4,ASSLGGTGAMGYGYT
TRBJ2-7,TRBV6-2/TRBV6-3,ASSRNRIYEQY
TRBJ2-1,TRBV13,ASSPDNEPF
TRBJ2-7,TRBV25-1,ASSGAYPYEQY
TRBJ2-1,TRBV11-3,ASSMPGEDEQF
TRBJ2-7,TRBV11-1,ASSLPRGIHEQY
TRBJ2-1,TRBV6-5,ASSTTGTYNNEQF
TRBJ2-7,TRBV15,ATSRARGEQY
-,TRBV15,ATSRLATSSYNEQY
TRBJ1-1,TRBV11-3,ASSRGVTEAF
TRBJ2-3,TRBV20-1,SAIIAGGGVPDTQY
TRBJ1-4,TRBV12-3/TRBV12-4,ASSLTGTGEGKLF
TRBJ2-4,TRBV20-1,SARPVAGESRECDSKNIQY
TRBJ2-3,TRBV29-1,SGEVLDTQY
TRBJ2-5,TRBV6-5,ASTKWEGETQY
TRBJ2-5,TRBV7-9,TSSSPGATQY
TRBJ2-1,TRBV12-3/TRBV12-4,ASKVHNEQF
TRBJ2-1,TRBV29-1,SVEEPSGVNEQF
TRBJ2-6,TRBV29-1,SVLAGQQVNSGANVLT
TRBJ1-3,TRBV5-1,ASSLDSPGNTIY
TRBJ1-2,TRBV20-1,SARDRDGYT
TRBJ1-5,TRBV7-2,ASNDYGDQPQH
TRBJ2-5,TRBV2,ASGQGLTSRPQY